The 14 T cell receptor beta chains below all came from one sample that was sequenced in a study of regulatory T cells in long-lasting Graves disease. Time point described: newly diagnosed GD, antithyroid drugs for less than 3 months. Making the TCR library involved RNA that had been extracted from PBMCs. Arm-PCR of CDR3 regions and iRepertoire HTBI primers were used to build TCR beta libraries. TCRdb used MiXCR to reprocess the multiplex PCR reads, holding one entry per CDR3 protein. This table has about 530,000 distinct CDR3 sequences, about 16% appearing once. The sample was also reused in another study, on T cells in Graves' hyperthyroidism and ophthalmopathy.

Material: peripheral blood mononuclear cells (PBMCs), obtained at new diagnosis, from a patient treated with antithyroid drugs. These receptors originate from a woman aged 35-65 years with Graves disease.

The CDR3 sequence is CASSIGTEAYEQYF. The CDR3 DNA reads TGTGCCAGTAGTATCGGGACAGAGGCCTACGAGCAGTACTTC. V is TRBV19 and J is TRBJ2-7; 7 positions match TRBD1. Germline V gene data show CDR1 as LNHDA and CDR2 as SQIVND (reference sequence). The J segment lost 2 bases and the V segment lost 3 bases, leaving 4 bases of the junction unmatched. The CDR3 is 14 residues long.

There are many counts of this clonotype. The gene calls are TRBV11-1 and TRBJ2-5, with D perhaps TRBD1 (6 bases). CDR3 size: 14 residues. The germline gives CDR1 SGHAT, CDR2 FQDESV (reference sequence). Deletions cut 3 bases from V and 4 bases from J, with 12 bases between. The CDR3 bases are TGTGCCAGCAGCTTCCAGGGGCTACGAGAGACCCAGTACTTC. It yields the protein CASSFQGLRETQYF.

This chain links TRBV19 with TRBJ1-6; perhaps TRBD1 as D (5 bases). The length of the CDR3 is 16 residues. Trimming left V 0 bases short and J 10 bases short, with 16 bases between. Per the germline V gene, CDR1 is LNHDA and CDR2 is SQIVND (reference sequence). CDR3 DNA sequence: TGTGCCAGTAGTATAGATCGAGGGGACGGGGGGTCACCCCTCCACTTT. Protein sequence: CASSIDRGDGGSPLHF.

This rearrangement joins TRBV6-2 or TRBV6-3 to TRBJ1-5, with 7 bases aligning to TRBD1. Germline lookup yields CDR1 MNHEY and CDR2 SVGEGT. The CDR3 totals 18 residues. V shed 5 bases and J 0 bases; nucleotides not matched to a gene: 13. The CDR3 region has the DNA TGTGCCAGCAGTGACGGGACAGCCCGACCCCCTAGCAATCAGCCCCAGCATTTT. It is translated as CASSDGTARPPSNQPQHF.

This clonotype was counted ten times or more. The chain links TRBV3-1 to TRBJ2-2, with TRBD2 as a possible D gene (5 bases). The V gene's germline CDR1 is LGHDT and CDR2 YNNKEL (reference sequence). V shed 0 bases and J shed 7 bases, with 9 bases lying between them. CDR3 length: 14 residues. CDR3 in amino acids: CASSQDPGIGELFF. CDR3 nucleotides: TGTGCCAGCAGCCAAGATCCGGGGATCGGGGAGCTGTTTTTT.

The chain has TRBV12-3 or TRBV12-4 and TRBJ1-2; D is perhaps TRBD1 (5 bases). The CDR3 consists of 13 residues. V was shortened by 7 bases and J by 8 bases, with 17 bases between the two germline ends. CDR3 DNA: TGTGCCAGCACCATCGGGGCGTCGAGGGGCTACACCTTC. Protein product: CASTIGASRGYTF.

The chain recombines TRBV25-1 with TRBJ2-3, with D unclear. Germline V gene lookup returns CDR1 MGHDK and CDR2 SYGVNS. This CDR3 has 12 residues. The V and J ends lost 5 bases and 7 bases respectively, with 10 bases between them. CDR3 loop: CASSLVDYTQYF. CDR3 in DNA: TGTGCCAGCAGTCTGGTGGATTATACGCAGTATTTT.

This clonotype has ten or more counts. The V call is TRBV27, the J call TRBJ1-1, with no clear D. Per the germline V gene, CDR1 is MNHEY and CDR2 is SMNVEV (reference sequence). Trimming pared 3 bases from V and 0 bases from J, leaving 8 bases between. This CDR3 is built from 14 residues. This CDR3 reads CASSFGRMNTEAFF. For the CDR3, the DNA is TGTGCCAGCAGTTTCGGGCGGATGAACACTGAAGCTTTCTTT.

The rearrangement joins TRBV19 to TRBJ2-1; 8 nucleotides agree with TRBD2. With V trimmed by 5 bases and J by 8 bases, 17 bases remained unmatched. CDR1 and CDR2 (germline): LNHDA, SQIVND (reference sequence). This CDR3 contains 17 residues. The CDR3 nucleotides read TGTGCCAGTAGTTCGGGTAGCGGGATAGCGGGGAGTGATGAGCAGTTCTTC. Its protein is CASSSGSGIAGSDEQFF.

The table lists this clonotype with a few counts. J is TRBJ2-7 and V is TRBV20-1, with a possible D match to TRBD2 (6 bases). The germline V and J ends were trimmed by 5 bases and 1 base, with 12 bases remaining between them. CDR3 length: 13 residues. The germline V gene encodes CDR1 DFQATT and CDR2 SNEGSKA (reference sequence). The CDR3 protein is CSAPGRESYEQYF. CDR3 nucleotides: TGCAGTGCTCCTGGGCGGGAATCCTACGAGCAGTACTTC.

The V and J genes are TRBV9 and TRBJ2-1; 7 bases map to TRBD2. The CDR3 runs to 16 residues. Germline V gives CDR1 SGDLS, CDR2 YYNGEE. V dropped 0 bases and J dropped 0; count of bases not matched to a gene: 3. The CDR3 sequence is CASSVGGDYSYNEQFF. The CDR3 nucleotides read TGTGCCAGCAGCGTAGGCGGGGACTACTCCTACAATGAGCAGTTCTTC.

Many counts were recorded for this clonotype. This chain connects TRBV28 to TRBJ2-5; possible D gene TRBD1, 6 bases. The CDR3 extends over 15 amino acids. The germline V gene has CDR1 MDHEN and CDR2 SYDVKM. V was shortened by 6 bases and J by 2 bases, with 16 bases between the two germline ends. The CDR3 bases are TGTGCCAGCAGACCCAGGCAGGGGCGGCAAGAGACCCAGTACTTC. Translated, it gives CASRPRQGRQETQYF.

This clonotype was picked up many times. The J gene is TRBJ2-4, the V gene TRBV3-1, with D uncertain. V was shortened by 1 base and J by 9 bases, with 4 bases between the two germline ends. CDR1 is LGHDT, CDR2 YNNKEL, per germline (reference sequence). CDR3 length equals 11 residues. CDR3 coding DNA: TGTGCCAGCAGCCAAGGGAGCATTCAGTACTTC. Translated: CASSQGSIQYF.

The chain links TRBV5-1 to TRBJ2-5; D unclear. Deletions cut 0 bases from V and 1 base from J, with 7 bases between. This CDR3 is built from 14 residues. The germline gives CDR1 SGHRS, CDR2 YFSETQ. CDR3 nucleotides: TGCGCCAGCAGCTTGGACGCCCCCCAAGAGACCCAGTACTTC. Translation gives CASSLDAPQETQYF.